The next 22 T cell receptor beta chains were all read from a single sample in a study of blood T cell repertoires in COVID-19. Clones were sequenced by immunoSEQ multiplex PCR, and TCRdb holds only the in-frame ones, with some missing. Of 100,000 to 150,000 clones listed, 85% were seen once; the top ten hold roughly 3%. The specimen sequenced was peripheral blood. These receptors were taken from a woman over 75 with COVID-19, enrolled during active disease.

V usage is TRBV20-1 and J usage is TRBJ1-2; 8 positions agree with TRBD1. Per germline, CDR1 DFQATT and CDR2 SNEGSKA (reference sequence). This CDR3 contains 13 residues. The junction had 5 bases not matched to a gene; V was cut back by 3 bases and J by 5 bases. This chain's CDR3 is CSASGTGGYGYTF. The CDR3 region has the DNA TGCAGTGCTAGTGGGACAGGAGGATATGGCTACACCTTC.

This clone was recorded once. The chain couples TRBV20-1 to TRBJ2-7; D is uncertain. CDR1 is DFQATT and CDR2 is SNEGSKA in the germline V gene (reference sequence). The CDR3 spans 11 residues. The ends were cut back, 6 bases at V and 7 bases at J, with 13 bases in the middle. The CDR3 coding sequence is TGCAGTGCCCAGAATTCGGGTGAGCAGTACTTC. It is translated as CSAQNSGEQYF.

V and J are TRBV19 and TRBJ1-4, with D possibly matching TRBD1 (6 bases). The V gene lost 6 bases and the J gene lost 3 bases, with 23 bases spanning the gap. The germline V gene encodes CDR1 LNHDA and CDR2 SQIVND (reference sequence). This CDR3 has 18 residues. The CDR3 here is CASRPLLGARSANEKLFF. For the CDR3, the DNA is TGTGCCAGTAGACCCCTTCTGGGGGCAAGGAGCGCTAATGAAAAACTGTTTTTT. Together with reference TRBV19 and TRBJ1-4, the CDR3 gives the full variable domain: DGGITQSPKYLFRKEGQNVTLSCEQNLNHDAMYWYRQDPGQGLRLIYYSQIVNDFQKGDIAEGYSVSREKKESFPLTVTSAQKNPTAFYLCASRPLLGARSANEKLFFGSGTQLSVL.

This clone occurred a few times. The chain is built from TRBV1 and TRBJ1-2. TRBV1 is reported as a pseudogene. This CDR3 comprises 12 residues. The chain's CDR3 is CTSSPTGWRYTF. The CDR3 nucleotides are TGCACCAGCAGCCCGACTGGCTGGCGCTACACCTTC.

J is TRBJ1-1 and V is TRBV5-5; D may be TRBD1 (5 bases). The CDR3 totals 13 residues. CDR1 SGHKS and CDR2 YYEKEE come from the germline V gene (reference sequence). The V end was cut by 4 bases, the J end by 7 bases, with 14 bases between. CDR3 sequence reads: CASSRGTAYEAFF. The CDR3 DNA reads TGTGCCAGCAGCCGCGGGACGGCGTATGAAGCTTTCTTT.

This clone occurred a few times. J is TRBJ1-2 and V is TRBV5-4; D uncertain. This CDR3 comprises 12 residues. Trimming cost V 0 bases and J 6 bases, with 6 bases left between them. Germline assignment: CDR1 SGHNT and CDR2 YYREEE (reference sequence). The CDR3 loop is CASSLDRNGYTF. DNA for the CDR3: TGTGCCAGCAGCTTGGACAGAAATGGCTACACCTTC.

The chain uses TRBV24-1 and TRBJ2-2; D is perhaps TRBD2 (7 bases). The V and J ends lost 6 bases and 5 bases respectively, with 15 bases between them. The CDR3 has 15 amino acids. CDR1 KGHDR and CDR2 SFDVKD come from the germline V gene. The CDR3: CATSRAGEGTGELFF. CDR3 coding DNA: TGTGCCACCAGTCGTGCAGGGGAGGGAACCGGGGAGCTGTTTTTT.

This chain links TRBV7-2 with TRBJ2-1, with a weak D call TRBD2 (6 bases). CDR1 and CDR2 (germline): SGHTA, FQGNSA. The germline V and J ends were trimmed by 2 bases and 7 bases, with 18 bases remaining between them. This CDR3 contains 16 residues. As DNA, the CDR3 is TGTGCCAGCAGCTTAAAGCGACTAGTGTTTGGTAATGAGCAGTTCTTC. It specifies CASSLKRLVFGNEQFF.

The V and J genes are TRBV11-3 and TRBJ2-7; TRBD1 is a possible D gene (5 bases). The CDR3 length is 14 residues. The V end was cut by 3 bases, the J end by 2 bases, with 11 bases between. Germline V CDR1 and CDR2: SGHNT, YENEEA. CDR3 loop: CASSFAPGPYEQYF. CDR3 DNA sequence: TGTGCCAGCAGCTTCGCGCCAGGGCCCTACGAGCAGTACTTC.

This clone has just one count. This rearrangement joins TRBV20-1 to TRBJ2-3, with a tentative D call TRBD1 (6 bases). The germline gives CDR1 DFQATT, CDR2 SNEGSKA (reference sequence). The CDR3 loop spans 14 amino acids. With 3 bases removed from V and 0 bases from J, the gap between germline ends came to 10 bases. The CDR3 region has the DNA TGCAGTGCTAGTGTAGGGGGAAGCACAGATACGCAGTATTTT. This encodes CSASVGGSTDTQYF.

The chain is built from TRBV7-9 and TRBJ2-7; D perhaps matches TRBD1 (6 bases). The CDR3 contains 12 residues. CDR1 is SEHNR and CDR2 is FQNEAQ in the germline V gene (reference sequence). V lost 5 bases and J 7 bases, leaving 12 bases between the germline ends. DNA of the CDR3: TGTGCCAGCAGCCCGGACAGTATGGAGCAGTACTTC. It encodes CASSPDSMEQYF. The full variable domain, with the rest looked up from reference TRBV7-9 and TRBJ2-7, is DTGVSQNPRHKITKRGQNVTFRCDPISEHNRLYWYRQTLGQGPEFLTYFQNEAQLEKSRLLSDRFSAERPKGSFSTLEIQRTEQGDSAMYLCASSPDSMEQYFGPGTRLTVT.

V and J are TRBV10-2 and TRBJ2-1, with D unclear. The CDR3 is 11 residues long. Germline values: CDR1 WSHSY, CDR2 SAAADI. V was shortened by 4 bases and J by 6 bases, with 4 bases between the two germline ends. The CDR3 nucleotides read TGCGCCAGCAGTGTGAGCAATGAGCAGTTCTTC. Translation gives CASSVSNEQFF.

This clone has more than one count but fewer than ten. V and J are TRBV10-3 and TRBJ2-6; tentatively, D is TRBD2 (6 bases). Trimming took 0 bases from V and 1 from J, leaving 7 bases between them. The germline gives CDR1 ENHRY, CDR2 SYGVKD. The CDR3 spans 16 residues. CDR3: CAISESGGSGANVLTF. The DNA of the CDR3 is TGTGCCATCAGTGAGTCCGGGGGTTCTGGGGCCAACGTCCTGACTTTC.

This sequence joins TRBV25-1 and TRBJ2-7; TRBD2 agrees at 9 bases. CDR3 size: 16 residues. The trim removed 4 bases at V and 6 bases at J, leaving 13 bases unmatched. Looked up from germline, CDR1 is MGHDK and CDR2 is SYGVNS. The CDR3 DNA follows: TGTGCCAGCAGTGCCATCCCCGCTAGCGGGACACCCGAGCAGTACTTC. Amino acid sequence: CASSAIPASGTPEQYF.

The genes are TRBV2 and TRBJ1-1, with D hard to call. Trimming shortened V by 7 bases and J by 0 bases, and 15 bases separated the two germline ends. CDR3 length equals 15 residues. Germline lookup yields CDR1 SNHLY and CDR2 FYNNEI. The CDR3 protein is CASTPGGQVNTEAFF. DNA for the CDR3: TGTGCCAGCACCCCAGGAGGGCAGGTGAACACTGAAGCTTTCTTT.

Worth noting for this clone: Other DNA sequences in the sample encode the same CDR3. The chain has TRBV29-1 and TRBJ2-5; 7 nucleotides align to TRBD2. The V segment lost 2 bases and the J segment 1 base; nucleotides outside the gene matches: 1. CDR3 length equals 13 residues. Germline assignment: CDR1 SQVTM and CDR2 ANQGSEA. Here the CDR3 reads CSVERLAQETQYF. CDR3 in DNA: TGCAGCGTTGAAAGACTAGCCCAAGAGACCCAGTACTTC.

The chain carries TRBV20-1 and TRBJ2-3, with a tentative D call TRBD1 (5 bases). CDR1 DFQATT and CDR2 SNEGSKA come from the germline V gene (reference sequence). The CDR3 totals 11 residues. Trimming took off 1 base at V and 8 bases at J, with 7 bases between the two ends. The CDR3 sequence is CSARADSTQYF. CDR3 sequence (DNA): TGCAGTGCTAGAGCAGACAGTACGCAGTATTTT.

The chain combines TRBV19 with TRBJ1-2, with 9 bases aligning to TRBD1. The trim removed 4 bases at V and 0 bases at J, leaving 3 bases unmatched. CDR1 is LNHDA, CDR2 SQIVND, per germline (reference sequence). CDR3 size: 15 residues. In nucleotides, the CDR3 is TGTGCCAGTAGTACCCGGGACAGGGCTAACTATGGCTACACCTTC. This gives the protein CASSTRDRANYGYTF.

V usage is TRBV28 and J usage is TRBJ2-5, with 8 bases that match TRBD2. Germline trimming cut 5 bases from V and 1 base from J; bases unmatched to any gene: 3. CDR1 MDHEN and CDR2 SYDVKM come from the germline V gene. There are 14 residues in the CDR3. The CDR3 sequence is CASSTLAGQETQYF. CDR3 DNA sequence: TGTGCCAGCAGTACCCTAGCGGGCCAAGAGACCCAGTACTTC.

The V gene is TRBV28, the J gene TRBJ2-5; no firm D call. The CDR3 totals 14 residues. Germline-derived CDR1 and CDR2 are MDHEN and SYDVKM. V lost 4 bases and J 2 bases, leaving 11 bases between the germline ends. The CDR3 DNA reads TGTGCCAGCAGTTCGCACAACCTTCAAGAGACCCAGTACTTC. Encoded protein: CASSSHNLQETQYF.

The chain combines TRBV5-1 with TRBJ2-1, with a weak D call TRBD2 (6 bases). This CDR3 comprises 16 residues. Germline values: CDR1 SGHRS, CDR2 YFSETQ. Trimming cost V 0 bases and J 4 bases, with 14 bases left between them. The DNA of the CDR3 is TGCGCCAGCAGCTTGGACGGTAGCGGTCCATACAATGAGCAGTTCTTC. This encodes CASSLDGSGPYNEQFF.

This chain joins TRBV19 and TRBJ2-1; 12 nucleotides match TRBD2. Germline V CDR1 and CDR2: LNHDA, SQIVND (reference sequence). The trim removed 3 bases at V and 4 bases at J, leaving 7 bases unmatched. This CDR3 is built from 17 residues. The CDR3 is CASSIVGLAGQYNEQFF. CDR3 nucleotides: TGTGCCAGTAGTATCGTAGGACTAGCGGGGCAATACAATGAGCAGTTCTTC.